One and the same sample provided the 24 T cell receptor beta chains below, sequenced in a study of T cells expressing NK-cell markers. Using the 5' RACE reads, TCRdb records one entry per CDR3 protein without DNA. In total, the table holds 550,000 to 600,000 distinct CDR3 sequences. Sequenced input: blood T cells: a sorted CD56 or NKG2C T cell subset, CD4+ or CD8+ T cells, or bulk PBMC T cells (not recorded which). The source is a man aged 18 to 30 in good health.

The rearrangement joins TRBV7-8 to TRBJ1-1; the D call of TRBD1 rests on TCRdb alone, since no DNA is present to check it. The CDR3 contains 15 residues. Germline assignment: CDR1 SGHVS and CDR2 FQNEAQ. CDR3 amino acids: CASSLGQGISTEAFF.

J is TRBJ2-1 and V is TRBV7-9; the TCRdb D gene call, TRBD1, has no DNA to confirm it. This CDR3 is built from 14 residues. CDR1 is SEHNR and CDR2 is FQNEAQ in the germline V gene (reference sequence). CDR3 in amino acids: CASSSGQGPNEQFF.

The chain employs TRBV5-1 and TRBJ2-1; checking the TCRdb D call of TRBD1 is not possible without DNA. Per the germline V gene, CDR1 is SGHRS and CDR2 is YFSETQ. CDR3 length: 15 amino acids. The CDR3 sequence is CASSLEGGHYNEQFF.

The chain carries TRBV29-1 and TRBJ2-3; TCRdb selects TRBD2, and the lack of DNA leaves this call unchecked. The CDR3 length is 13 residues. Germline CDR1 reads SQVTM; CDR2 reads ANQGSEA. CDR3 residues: CSVVSVAGDTQYF.

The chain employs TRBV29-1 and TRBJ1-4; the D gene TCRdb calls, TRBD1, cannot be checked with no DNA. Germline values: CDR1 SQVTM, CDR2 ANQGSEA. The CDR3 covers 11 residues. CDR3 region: CSAGGTEKLFF.

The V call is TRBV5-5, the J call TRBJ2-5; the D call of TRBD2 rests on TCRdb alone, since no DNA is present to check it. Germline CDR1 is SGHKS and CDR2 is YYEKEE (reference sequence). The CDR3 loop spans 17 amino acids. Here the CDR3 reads CASSLFSTSGTGETQYF.

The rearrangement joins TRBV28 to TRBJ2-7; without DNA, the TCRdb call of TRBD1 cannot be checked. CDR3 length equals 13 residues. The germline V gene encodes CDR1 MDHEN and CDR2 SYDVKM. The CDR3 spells CASETGTANEQYF.

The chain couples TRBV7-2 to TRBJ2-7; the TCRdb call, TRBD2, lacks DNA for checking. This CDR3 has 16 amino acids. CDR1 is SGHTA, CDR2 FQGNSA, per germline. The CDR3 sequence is CASSLVRGGRGVEQYF.

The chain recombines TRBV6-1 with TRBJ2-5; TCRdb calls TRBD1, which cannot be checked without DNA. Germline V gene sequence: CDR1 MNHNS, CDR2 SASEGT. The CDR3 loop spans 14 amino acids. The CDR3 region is CASSERAAQGTQYF.

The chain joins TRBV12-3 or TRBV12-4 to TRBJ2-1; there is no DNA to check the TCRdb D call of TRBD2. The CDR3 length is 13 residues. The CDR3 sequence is CASSLGGSGSQFF.

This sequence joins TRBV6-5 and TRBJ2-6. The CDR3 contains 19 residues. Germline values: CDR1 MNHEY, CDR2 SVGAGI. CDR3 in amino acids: CASSYAGRRHLSGANVLTF.

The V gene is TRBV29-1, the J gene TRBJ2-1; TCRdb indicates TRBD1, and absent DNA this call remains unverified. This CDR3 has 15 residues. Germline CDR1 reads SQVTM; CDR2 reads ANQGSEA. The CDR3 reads CSAPSGRSSYNEQFF.

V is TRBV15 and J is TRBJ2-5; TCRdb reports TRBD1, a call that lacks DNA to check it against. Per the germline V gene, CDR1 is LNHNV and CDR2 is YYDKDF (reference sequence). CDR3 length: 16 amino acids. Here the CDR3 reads CATSRDLAQGEETQYF.

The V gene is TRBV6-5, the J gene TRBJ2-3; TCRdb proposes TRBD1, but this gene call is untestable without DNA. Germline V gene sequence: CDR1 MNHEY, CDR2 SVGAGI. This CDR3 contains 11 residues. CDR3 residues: CASSRGQGMYF.

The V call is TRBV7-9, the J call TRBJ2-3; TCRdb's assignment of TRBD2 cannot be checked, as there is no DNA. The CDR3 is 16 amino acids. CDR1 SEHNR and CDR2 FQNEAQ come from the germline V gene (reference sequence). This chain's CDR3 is CASSPRGLAGLNTQYF. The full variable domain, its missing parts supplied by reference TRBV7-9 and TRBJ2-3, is DTGVSQNPRHKITKRGQNVTFRCDPISEHNRLYWYRQTLGQGPEFLTYFQNEAQLEKSRLLSDRFSAERPKGSFSTLEIQRTEQGDSAMYLCASSPRGLAGLNTQYFGPGTRLTVL.

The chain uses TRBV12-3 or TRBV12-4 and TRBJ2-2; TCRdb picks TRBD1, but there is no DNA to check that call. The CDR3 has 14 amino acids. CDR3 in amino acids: CASRIDRASGELFF.

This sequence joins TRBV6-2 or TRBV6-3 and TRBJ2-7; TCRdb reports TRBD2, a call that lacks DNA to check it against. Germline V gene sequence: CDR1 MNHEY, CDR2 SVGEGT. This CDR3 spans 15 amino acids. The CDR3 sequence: CASSYRAAFSYEQYF.

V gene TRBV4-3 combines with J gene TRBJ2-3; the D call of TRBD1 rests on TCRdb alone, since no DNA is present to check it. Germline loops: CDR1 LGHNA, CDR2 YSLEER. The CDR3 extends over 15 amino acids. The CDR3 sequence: CASSQDRQLTDTQYF.

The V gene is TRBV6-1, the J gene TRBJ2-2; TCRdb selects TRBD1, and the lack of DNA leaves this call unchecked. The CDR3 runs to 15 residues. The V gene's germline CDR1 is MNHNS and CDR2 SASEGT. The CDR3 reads CASALYGGNTGELFF.

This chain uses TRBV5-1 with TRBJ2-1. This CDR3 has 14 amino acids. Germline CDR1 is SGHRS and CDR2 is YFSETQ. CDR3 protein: CASSLASLHNEQFF.

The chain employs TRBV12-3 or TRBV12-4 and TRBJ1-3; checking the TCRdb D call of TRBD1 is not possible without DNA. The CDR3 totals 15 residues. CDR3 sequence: CASSLTGDSGNTIYF.

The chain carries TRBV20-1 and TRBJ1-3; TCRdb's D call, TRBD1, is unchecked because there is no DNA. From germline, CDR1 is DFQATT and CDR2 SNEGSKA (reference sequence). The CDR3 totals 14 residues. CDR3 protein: CSADTGGFGNTIYF.

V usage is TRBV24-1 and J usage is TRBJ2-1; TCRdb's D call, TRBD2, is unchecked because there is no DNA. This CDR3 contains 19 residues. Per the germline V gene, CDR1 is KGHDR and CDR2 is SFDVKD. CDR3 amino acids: CATSGLQRGSSKNNNEQFF.

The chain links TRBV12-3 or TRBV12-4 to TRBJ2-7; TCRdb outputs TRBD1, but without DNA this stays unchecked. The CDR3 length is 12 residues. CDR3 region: CASSSQTGTKYF.